This TCR beta chain is drawn from a study of beta chain features in type 1 diabetes listed by TCRdb under 2018. For context, the study as a whole: Mean age, gender distribution, total cell number and subset yield were not different between patients and healthy donors. A total of 107,917,701 sorted cells were examined across all samples, and a strong correlation was observed between cell number per subset and RNA yield. Regulatory and stem cell-like memory subsets were obtained from only 8 patients and about 8 healthy donors, while naive and central memory subsets were obtained from all 28 donors. In the study, TCRB repertoires of sorted circulating CD4+ T cell subsets from recently diagnosed type 1 diabetes patients were compared with those of matched healthy donors. Overall results and qualifications from the work: At VDJ recombination sites, patients with type 1 diabetes made fewer insertions and deleted more nucleotides, a pattern implying thymic rearrangement abnormalities. Only small numbers of individuals were included in the HLA sub-analyses, which left unresolved whether HLA type had any influence on TCRB rearrangement. PCR may preferentially amplify shorter templates, but because patient and control samples were amplified and corrected together, any resulting skew would affect both groups equally. Naive, central memory and regulatory TCRB repertoires appeared to be more alike among patients than among healthy donors. Because cDNA rather than genomic DNA was sequenced, highly expressing activated cells could have been over-represented, although no difference in activation and CD3 levels was found between groups. In all four CD4+ subsets, TCRB CDR3 length was moderately but significantly shorter in type 1 diabetes patients.

A single peripheral blood draw of around 100 mL on average was collected from each donor into heparinised tubes. A BD FACSAria II was used to sort naive, central memory, regulatory and stem cell-like memory CD4+ T cells with a panel that included CD45RO, CCR7, CD25, CD127, CD95 and CD27. All sorted populations exceeded 98% purity. PBMCs were separated immediately by Lymphoprep density gradient centrifugation and were stained directly, without being cultured. So that batch effects would be minimized, each experiment stained and sorted samples in pairs, pairing one healthy donor with one patient. This clone was recorded many times. Its binding antigen is unknown. No quality values exist for individual bases; no much larger clone is one base distant. The entire amount of isolated RNA was reverse transcribed using the High Capacity cDNA Reverse Transcription Kit, so the sequenced TCRB transcripts were expressed ones. Deep immunoSEQ sequencing was applied to naive, central memory and regulatory T cell samples, giving an average of approximately 3.8 million total reads per sample. Sorted cells were lysed in RLT buffer, and RNA was extracted using DNase-treated RNeasy Micro or Mini kits according to cell number. To prevent cross-contamination, every cell subset was processed on its own, while patient and healthy donor samples were processed together. TCRB sequences were amplified from cDNA with the immunoSEQ multiplex PCR, producing 87-bp fragments spanning the CDR3 region. Sequencing of the amplicons was performed on the Illumina HiSeq platform. In the paper's pipeline: Synthetic template baselines were used to correct PCR bias computationally, reads within Hamming distance 2 were collapsed, and singletons that could not be merged were discarded. By aligning reads against IMGT, V, D and J genes, CDR3 length, and insertions or deletions at six rearrangement sites were assigned. Within each subset, clonotype counts were normalized to the number of sorted cells before true diversity and Gini coefficients were calculated with the tcR R package. The overlap coefficient, calculated on TCRB nucleotide sequences, was used to quantify repertoire sharing. Out-of-frame TCRB sequences from naive cells were analyzed to stand in for the pre-selection repertoire. This immuneACCESS table, as held by TCRdb, lists in-frame sequences with V and J called but not all clones. Of the missing ones, under half trace to an unresolved V gene in checked studies; the others have no known cause. D and trimming were read from the DNA, whereas the V and J calls and clone size are those reported in that table. Across this sample there are approximately 150,000 clones, with 10% seen only once. The ten top clones hold approximately 1.3% of the sample.

Material: naive CD4+ T cells from blood. The cell subset or site label, read with the paper, signifies: true naive CD4+ T cells. This clonotype originated in a man aged 18 to 30 in good health.

The DNA sequence is as follows: TGTGCCAGCAGCGAACTAGCGGGGGCGGGCAATGAGCAGTTCTTC. The encoded protein is CASSELAGAGNEQFF. The chain is made from TRBV9 and TRBJ2-1, and 11 junction bases match TRBD2. Unmatched junction bases come to 5, with V trimmed by 3 bases and J by 6 bases. Sequences SGDLS (CDR1) and YYNGEE (CDR2) are obtained from the germline V gene. The CDR3 runs 15 residues from the cysteine to the phenylalanine. The read is trimmed to its CDR3 DNA, 45 bases read in frame from base 1.